Sequencing of this TCR beta chain was carried out in a study of T cell clonotyping in hematopoietic cell transplantation. Recipients were bled about 28 days pretransplant and at posttransplant days 30, 100, 180. TCRdb's copy holds only in-frame clones and misses some; the assay was immunoSEQ multiplex PCR. The repertoire consists of more than 12,000 clones, with around 94% occurring once and the leading ten covering roughly 4.5%. The CDR3 is 14 residues long. V gave up 10 bases and J gave up 0 bases, with 12 bases separating them. The germline gives CDR1 LNHDA, CDR2 SQIVND (reference sequence). The specimen was PBMCs, collected 30 days after allogeneic stem cell transplant. The source of this sequence is a male patient aged 55 to 70 who had an allogeneic stem cell transplant from an unrelated donor, so the T cells may come from the graft donor. Some clones in this sample may be carry-over from other donors' samples. V is TRBV19 and J is TRBJ2-2, with a weak D call TRBD2 (5 bases). CDR3 in DNA: TGTGCCACCTACGGGGATCCGAACACCGGGGAGCTGTTTTTT. It codes for CATYGDPNTGELFF.